Listed below are T cell receptor beta chains from one sample, sequenced in a study of blood T cell repertoires in COVID-19. Only in-frame clones appear in the TCRdb table, and some are missing; sequencing was by immunoSEQ multiplex PCR. The sample lists about 350,000 clones; about 90% were seen once. Sequenced material: peripheral blood. All receptors come from a woman aged 18 to 35 who had recovered from COVID-19. Both conserved end residues are part of each CDR3. The order of the fields is clone size, V gene, J gene, CDR3 length, D gene, CDR3 DNA, CDR3 protein. D genes are given only for firm matches. Rows may omit the clone size; those that give it use once, few, many or a size class.

abundance: .; v_gene: TRBV2; j_gene: TRBJ1-1; len: 16; d_gene: .; CDR3nt: TGTGCCAGCAGTGGGTGGGGCACGGAAAAAAACACTGAAGCTTTCTTT; CDR3aa: CASSGWGTEKNTEAFF
abundance: once; v_gene: TRBV7-9; j_gene: TRBJ1-2; len: 13; d_gene: .; CDR3nt: TGTGCCAGCAGCTCGACGGACGGGGAGAGCTACACCTTC; CDR3aa: CASSSTDGESYTF
abundance: .; v_gene: TRBV18; j_gene: TRBJ1-1; len: 16; d_gene: .; CDR3nt: TGTGCCAGCTCACCACGGGAACACGGGGAGTTCACTGAAGCTTTCTTT; CDR3aa: CASSPREHGEFTEAFF
abundance: .; v_gene: TRBV6-5; j_gene: TRBJ1-5; len: 13; d_gene: TRBD1; CDR3nt: TGTGCCAGCGGGGACAGGGGCCATCAGCCCCAGCATTTT; CDR3aa: CASGDRGHQPQHF
abundance: .; v_gene: TRBV27; j_gene: TRBJ2-1; len: 16; d_gene: TRBD2; CDR3nt: TGTGCCAGCAGTCCACCGGGACTAGCGGGCCCCAATGAGCAGTTCTTC; CDR3aa: CASSPPGLAGPNEQFF
abundance: .; v_gene: TRBV3-1/TRBV3-2; j_gene: TRBJ2-3; len: 15; d_gene: .; CDR3nt: TGTGCCAGCAGCCAAGAAATGACTTATTCGGATACGCAGTATTTT; CDR3aa: CASSQEMTYSDTQYF
abundance: .; v_gene: TRBV2; j_gene: TRBJ2-1; len: 16; d_gene: TRBD2; CDR3nt: TGTGCCAGCAGTGACCGGACTAGCGGGAGGTACAATGAGCAGTTCTTC; CDR3aa: CASSDRTSGRYNEQFF
abundance: .; v_gene: TRBV11-3; j_gene: TRBJ2-5; len: 14; d_gene: .; CDR3nt: TGTGCCAGCAGCTTCTTTTCAGAACAAGAGACCCAGTACTTC; CDR3aa: CASSFFSEQETQYF
abundance: .; v_gene: TRBV6-2/TRBV6-3; j_gene: TRBJ2-6; len: 17; d_gene: TRBD1; CDR3nt: TGTGCCAGCAGTTCGACAGGGGGCGGCTCTGGGGCCAACGTCCTGACTTTC; CDR3aa: CASSSTGGGSGANVLTF
abundance: .; v_gene: TRBV29-1; j_gene: TRBJ2-1; len: 16; d_gene: TRBD2; CDR3nt: TGCAGCGTTGAGGGTTATAGCGGGGGAGAATACAATGAGCAGTTCTTC; CDR3aa: CSVEGYSGGEYNEQFF